These 18 T cell receptor beta chains originate from one sample sequenced in a study of vaccination effects on CD4 cells after COVID-19. Their antigens are not known. Having been cultured for less than 12 days, the cells underwent CD4+ T cell isolation. Assay: immunoSEQ multiplex PCR; the TCRdb copy retains only in-frame clones and omits some. Among about 50,000 clones listed, 60% to 85% were seen once. The specimen was CD4+ T cells from PBMCs cultured without peptide, collected before COVID-19 vaccination. The receptors originated from a human donor who received a COVID-19 vaccine.

This clone has only a few counts. The chain joins TRBV11-3 to TRBJ2-2; 7 positions match TRBD1. V dropped 4 bases and J dropped 8; count of bases not matched to a gene: 4. Germline CDR1 reads SGHNT; CDR2 reads YENEEA. The CDR3 runs 13 residues. In nucleotides, the CDR3 is TGTGCCAGCAGCTGGGACAGCGGAGGGGAGCTGTTTTTT. The encoded protein is CASSWDSGGELFF.

The chain joins TRBV11-2 to TRBJ2-5, with 10 bases aligning to TRBD2. The J segment lost 5 bases and the V segment lost 5 bases, leaving 11 bases of the junction unmatched. Germline CDR1 reads SGHAT; CDR2 reads FQNNGV. The CDR3 consists of 16 residues. The chain's CDR3 is CASSPGERGGYETQYF. As DNA, the CDR3 is TGTGCCAGCAGCCCTGGGGAGCGGGGGGGCTACGAGACCCAGTACTTC.

The chain uses TRBV9 and TRBJ1-5, with D possibly matching TRBD1 (6 bases). This CDR3 region has 14 residues. Germline V lookup: CDR1 SGDLS, CDR2 YYNGEE. V lost 0 bases to trimming and J lost 5 bases, with 9 bases between them. Written as DNA, the CDR3 is TGTGCCAGCAGCGTAGGAGGGGGTGATCAGCCCCAGCATTTT. Its translation is CASSVGGGDQPQHF. The variable domain in full, completed from reference TRBV9 and TRBJ1-5, reads DSGVTQTPKHLITATGQRVTLRCSPRSGDLSVYWYQQSLDQGLQFLIQYYNGEERAKGNILERFSAQQFPDLHSELNLSSLELGDSALYFCASSVGGGDQPQHFGDGTRLSIL.

V usage is TRBV24-1 and J usage is TRBJ2-4; D is possibly TRBD1 (5 bases). Between the trimmed V and J ends, which lost 2 bases and 0 bases, there was a span of 7 bases. The germline gives CDR1 KGHDR, CDR2 SFDVKD. The CDR3 length is 15 residues. The CDR3 is CATSDSRGAKNIQYF. CDR3 nucleotide sequence: TGTGCCACCAGTGATTCAAGGGGAGCCAAAAACATTCAGTACTTC.

The CDR3: CASSWLGTSTDTQYF. DNA for the CDR3: TGCGCCAGCAGCTGGTTAGGGACTAGCACAGATACGCAGTATTTT. This sequence joins TRBV5-1 and TRBJ2-3, with a tentative D call TRBD2 (6 bases). Per the germline V gene, CDR1 is SGHRS and CDR2 is YFSETQ. CDR3 length equals 15 residues. Trimming pared 3 bases from V and 0 bases from J, leaving 11 bases between. The full variable domain, with the rest looked up from reference TRBV5-1 and TRBJ2-3, is KAGVTQTPRYLIKTRGQQVTLSCSPISGHRSVSWYQQTPGQGLQFLFEYFSETQRNKGNFPGRFSGRQFSNSRSEMNVSTLELGDSALYLCASSWLGTSTDTQYFGPGTRLTVL.

This clone was counted between two and nine times. V and J are TRBV6-6 and TRBJ1-5, with D unresolved. The CDR3 totals 10 residues. Trimming removed 7 bases at V and 7 bases at J, with 5 bases between. Germline CDR1 MNHNY, CDR2 SVGAGI (reference sequence). The CDR3 DNA follows: TGTGCCAGCAATCGCCAGCCCCAGCATTTT. This translates into CASNRQPQHF.

This chain links TRBV18 with TRBJ1-4, with D perhaps matching TRBD1 (5 bases). Trimming cost V 6 bases and J 5 bases, with 13 bases left between them. Germline V gives CDR1 KGHSH, CDR2 LQKENI. The CDR3 is 14 residues long. DNA for the CDR3: TGTGCCAGCTCTCCTACAGGCCCCAATGAAAAACTGTTTTTT. As protein: CASSPTGPNEKLFF.

In its sample, this clone was seen a few times. The gene calls are TRBV13 and TRBJ1-4, with D tentatively TRBD1 (5 bases). CDR3 length: 17 amino acids. The ends were cut back, 0 bases at V and 11 bases at J, with 22 bases in the middle. Germline lookup yields CDR1 PRHDT and CDR2 FYEKMQ (reference sequence). The DNA of the CDR3 is TGTGCCAGCAGCTTAGGGCGGCCGGGACTCCTTTTGGGGAAACTGTTTTTT. Encoded protein: CASSLGRPGLLLGKLFF.

This clone has only one observation. Other DNA sequences in the same sample also yield this CDR3. The chain combines TRBV24-1 with TRBJ1-2; D unresolved. Germline V gives CDR1 KGHDR, CDR2 SFDVKD. This CDR3 is built from 11 residues. Trimming cost V 3 bases and J 4 bases, with 2 bases left between them. The CDR3 loop reads CATSDLYGYTF. The CDR3 nucleotides are TGTGCCACCAGTGATCTCTATGGCTACACCTTC.

Written as DNA, the CDR3 is TGTGCCAGCAGCCTGACTAGCGGGTTTTACAATGAGCAGTTCTTC. This translates into CASSLTSGFYNEQFF. This rearrangement joins TRBV11-3 to TRBJ2-1; 10 positions agree with TRBD2. Germline V gives CDR1 SGHNT, CDR2 YENEEA. The CDR3 runs 15 residues. The ends lost 5 bases at V and 4 bases at J; junction bases unmatched: 5.

This chain joins TRBV2 and TRBJ1-5, with D hard to call. The germline CDR1 and CDR2 sequences are SNHLY and FYNNEI. Trimming took off 4 bases at V and 0 bases at J, with 7 bases between the two ends. The CDR3 runs to 14 residues. The CDR3 here is CASSADYSNQPQHF. The DNA for the CDR3 is TGTGCCAGCAGTGCCGATTATAGCAATCAGCCCCAGCATTTT. Based on the CDR3 plus reference TRBV2 and TRBJ1-5, the full variable domain is EPEVTQTPSHQVTQMGQEVILRCVPISNHLYFYWYRQILGQKVEFLVSFYNNEISEKSEIFDDQFSVERPDGSNFTLKIRSTKLEDSAMYFCASSADYSNQPQHFGDGTRLSIL.

This chain joins TRBV5-1 and TRBJ2-5; a possible D gene is TRBD2 (5 bases). Trimming stripped 4 bases from V and 1 base from J, with 14 bases between. The germline V gene has CDR1 SGHRS and CDR2 YFSETQ. The CDR3 covers 15 residues. The CDR3 region has the DNA TGCGCCAGCAGCCCGCCGGCCGGGATCCAAGAGACCCAGTACTTC. Protein product: CASSPPAGIQETQYF.

This rearrangement joins TRBV5-1 to TRBJ1-1, with a tentative D call TRBD1 (5 bases). Per germline, CDR1 SGHRS and CDR2 YFSETQ. The V end was cut by 0 bases, the J end by 5 bases, with 11 bases between. The CDR3 is made up of 14 amino acids. The CDR3 protein is CASSLVSGLTEAFF. The CDR3 bases are TGCGCCAGCAGCTTGGTCTCAGGGTTAACTGAAGCTTTCTTT.

This chain joins TRBV27 and TRBJ1-2, with D unresolved. Germline CDR1 reads MNHEY; CDR2 reads SMNVEV (reference sequence). V was cut by 7 bases and J by 4 bases, with 10 bases left in between. There are 12 residues in the CDR3. The CDR3 loop reads CASTGRGYGYTF. The CDR3 region has the DNA TGTGCCAGCACGGGCAGAGGCTATGGCTACACCTTC.

This chain connects TRBV30 to TRBJ2-1; no clear D. Trimming pared 8 bases from V and 9 bases from J, leaving 14 bases between. Germline V gene sequence: CDR1 GTSNPN, CDR2 SVGIG (reference sequence). The CDR3 is made up of 11 amino acids. CDR3 residues: CAGDSRREQFF. The CDR3 DNA is TGTGCCGGAGACTCTCGCCGTGAGCAGTTCTTC.

The chain recombines TRBV28 with TRBJ2-4, with 10 bases matching TRBD1. CDR1 MDHEN and CDR2 SYDVKM come from the germline V gene. J gave up 8 bases and V 6 bases, and 10 bases lay outside the gene matches. This CDR3 has 15 residues. CDR3 bases: TGTGCCAGCAGGACAGGGGGCCGGGGGAAAGACATTCAGTACTTC. It yields the protein CASRTGGRGKDIQYF.

J is TRBJ2-3 and V is TRBV11-3, with TRBD2 identical over 8 bases. With 3 bases clipped from V and 2 bases from J, the junction kept 1 base outside the gene matches. Germline V gives CDR1 SGHNT, CDR2 YENEEA. The CDR3 length is 14 residues. CDR3 region: CASSFSGVTDTQYF. The CDR3 DNA follows: TGTGCCAGCAGCTTTAGCGGGGTCACAGATACGCAGTATTTT.

V and J are TRBV30 and TRBJ1-6, with D perhaps matching TRBD1 (5 bases). The CDR3 runs 14 residues. Trimming took off 1 base at V and 7 bases at J, with 11 bases between the two ends. CDR1 GTSNPN and CDR2 SVGIG come from the germline V gene (reference sequence). The CDR3 coding sequence is TGTGCCTGGAGTGACGGGGCCAGGAATTCACCCCTCCACTTT. Its translation: CAWSDGARNSPLHF.